This entry concerns a single TCR beta chain. This sample was included in a study of blood T cell repertoires in COVID-19. About the research overall: Material from acute and convalescent COVID-19 was sourced from the United States, Italy and Spain. PBMCs, B-cell-depleted T cells, or T cells provided the cDNA or gDNA that made up the material.

In the source study's methods: From reference gene primer amplification, estimates of nucleated cell counts were derived. Sequenced by immunoSEQ multiplex PCR; TCRdb stores in-frame clones only, minus some. The V and J calls and clone size were taken over from that table, and D and trimming were inferred from the DNA. The sample holds about 270,000 clones; around 82% are singletons and the top ten take 5.7%. CDR3 length: 14 residues. The V gene's germline CDR1 is MNHEY and CDR2 SVGAGI. V gave up 6 bases and J gave up 1 base; unmatched junction bases: 4. The receptor's source is a man older than 75 with acute or convalescent COVID-19. The chain has TRBV6-5 and TRBJ1-1; TRBD1 matches 8 bases. The sample taken for sequencing was peripheral blood. The CDR3 sequence: CASSQTGANTEAFF. The CDR3 region has the DNA TGTGCCAGCAGCCAGACAGGGGCGAACACTGAAGCTTTCTTT.